One sample yielded the 22 T cell receptor beta chains listed below, sequenced in a study of blood T cell repertoires in COVID-19. Method: immunoSEQ multiplex PCR; TCRdb's copy keeps in-frame clones and lacks some. The table includes some 220,000 clones, approximately 82% detected once. Sequencing was done on a sample of peripheral blood. The source of these receptors is a man between 50 and 59 years old with active or convalescent COVID-19.

The rearrangement links TRBV6-5 to TRBJ2-7; TRBD1 aligns across 8 bases. V shed 10 bases and J 7 bases; nucleotides not matched to a gene: 15. Germline assignment: CDR1 MNHEY and CDR2 SVGAGI. The CDR3 has 14 amino acids. The CDR3 is CATSGQALPGEQYF. In nucleotides, the CDR3 is TGTGCCACCTCGGGACAGGCGTTGCCGGGTGAGCAGTACTTC.

In this sample, this clone turned up once. CDR3 amino acids: CASSQDLDSGRAQFF. In nucleotides, the CDR3 is TGTGCCAGCAGCCAAGATTTGGACTCCGGGAGGGCACAGTTCTTC. The genes are TRBV4-2 and TRBJ2-1, with 8 bases fitting TRBD2. V dropped 0 bases and J dropped 13; count of bases not matched to a gene: 11. The CDR3 runs 15 residues. Germline V lookup: CDR1 LGHNA, CDR2 YNFKEQ.

The V and J genes are TRBV5-1 and TRBJ1-4; TRBD1 is a possible D gene (6 bases). V lost 0 bases and J lost 5, with 8 bases in between. This CDR3 contains 14 residues. Germline V gene data show CDR1 as SGHRS and CDR2 as YFSETQ. This CDR3 reads CASSLGDNNEKLFF. The CDR3 region has the DNA TGCGCCAGCAGCTTGGGGGACAACAATGAAAAACTGTTTTTT. The variable domain in full, with the rest retrieved from reference TRBV5-1 and TRBJ1-4, is KAGVTQTPRYLIKTRGQQVTLSCSPISGHRSVSWYQQTPGQGLQFLFEYFSETQRNKGNFPGRFSGRQFSNSRSEMNVSTLELGDSALYLCASSLGDNNEKLFFGSGTQLSVL.

The chain uses TRBV15 and TRBJ1-1; D is unclear. CDR1 is LNHNV, CDR2 YYDKDF, per germline (reference sequence). This CDR3 contains 13 residues. V was pared by 4 bases and J by 2 bases, with 8 bases between. The chain's CDR3 is CATSKQLNTEAFF. The CDR3 nucleotides are TGTGCCACCAGCAAACAGCTTAACACTGAAGCTTTCTTT.

This chain uses TRBV27 with TRBJ2-7; D is possibly TRBD1 (5 bases). Per the germline V gene, CDR1 is MNHEY and CDR2 is SMNVEV (reference sequence). V lost 0 bases and J 3 bases, leaving 15 bases between the germline ends. The CDR3 runs to 16 residues. The CDR3 region is CASSLSFGAGNYEQYF. CDR3 bases: TGTGCCAGCAGTTTATCGTTTGGGGCAGGGAACTACGAGCAGTACTTC.

The chain has TRBV5-3 and TRBJ2-2; perhaps TRBD1 as D (5 bases). TRBV5-3 is an ORF, with its function uncertain. This CDR3 contains 15 residues. V was clipped by 0 bases and J by 4 bases, with 10 bases between them. CDR3 in DNA: TGTGCCAGAAGCTTGGAAGGGGTGGGCACCGGGGAGCTGTTTTTT. Its protein product is CARSLEGVGTGELFF.

This clone was observed a single time. Other DNA sequences in this specimen translate into the identical CDR3. V usage is TRBV18 and J usage is TRBJ2-7; TRBD2 matches 8 bases. From germline, CDR1 is KGHSH and CDR2 LQKENI. J was trimmed by 5 bases and V by 3 bases; bases with no gene match: 3. The CDR3 is 13 residues long. The CDR3 protein is CASSPGLVDEQYF. The CDR3 nucleotides read TGTGCCAGCTCACCGGGACTAGTCGACGAGCAGTACTTC. The variable domain in full, with the rest retrieved from reference TRBV18 and TRBJ2-7, is NAGVMQNPRHLVRRRGQEARLRCSPMKGHSHVYWYRQLPEEGLKFMVYLQKENIIDESGMPKERFSAEFPKEGPSILRIQQVVRGDSAAYFCASSPGLVDEQYFGPGTRLTVT.

V is TRBV7-2 and J is TRBJ1-6; TRBD1 agrees at 7 bases. The ends lost 5 bases at V and 7 bases at J; junction bases unmatched: 8. The length of the CDR3 is 15 residues. Per the germline V gene, CDR1 is SGHTA and CDR2 is FQGNSA. CDR3 residues: CASSPKGAWNSPLHF. CDR3 in DNA: TGTGCCAGCAGCCCCAAGGGGGCCTGGAATTCACCCCTCCACTTT.

The rearrangement links TRBV7-3 to TRBJ1-1, with D unclear. V was trimmed by 0 bases and J by 5 bases, leaving 7 bases between them. CDR3 size: 13 residues. The germline CDR1 and CDR2 sequences are SGHTA and FQGTGA. CDR3 residues: CASSLTTGTEAFF. CDR3 in DNA: TGTGCCAGCAGCTTAACGACGGGGACTGAAGCTTTCTTT.

The rearrangement uses TRBV5-1 and TRBJ1-1; 9 bases fit TRBD1. The germline V gene has CDR1 SGHRS and CDR2 YFSETQ. Germline trimming cut 0 bases from V and 7 bases from J; bases unmatched to any gene: 7. CDR3 size: 15 residues. CDR3 loop: CASSLDPGQGIEAFF. The CDR3 DNA is TGCGCCAGCAGCTTGGATCCGGGACAGGGTATTGAAGCTTTCTTT.

The chain carries TRBV9 and TRBJ1-2; D gene unclear. The CDR3 loop spans 14 amino acids. The V end was cut by 4 bases, the J end by 3 bases, with 13 bases between. The germline gives CDR1 SGDLS, CDR2 YYNGEE. The CDR3: CASSPGRPDYGYTF. CDR3 DNA: TGTGCCAGCAGCCCAGGCCGGCCGGACTATGGCTACACCTTC.

The V call is TRBV7-2, the J call TRBJ2-5; 14 bases are a match to TRBD2. V dropped 5 bases and J dropped 5; count of bases not matched to a gene: 4. CDR1 and CDR2 (germline): SGHTA, FQGNSA. The CDR3 runs 15 residues. CDR3 amino acids: CASSRGLAGAETQYF. In DNA form, the CDR3 reads TGTGCCAGCAGCCGGGGACTAGCGGGGGCTGAGACCCAGTACTTC.

The J gene is TRBJ2-3, the V gene TRBV5-1, with 9 nucleotides matching TRBD1. The germline gives CDR1 SGHRS, CDR2 YFSETQ. The CDR3 is 18 amino acids. V dropped 7 bases and J dropped 2; count of bases not matched to a gene: 17. The CDR3 DNA sequence: TGCGCCAGCGCGCGAATTATGAGGGACAGGGATTCCACAGATACGCAGTATTTT. Residues: CASARIMRDRDSTDTQYF.

This clone was recorded only once. The chain carries TRBV4-3 and TRBJ1-3; D may be TRBD1 (5 bases). The V end was cut by 0 bases, the J end by 0 bases, with 18 bases between. This CDR3 comprises 19 residues. Germline V gene lookup returns CDR1 LGHNA and CDR2 YSLEER. In DNA form, the CDR3 reads TGCGCCAGCAGCCAAGAGCTGGGACTACGCCCTTACTCTGGAAACACCATATATTTT. Its translation is CASSQELGLRPYSGNTIYF.

This chain connects TRBV2 to TRBJ1-1, with D unclear. Germline lookup yields CDR1 SNHLY and CDR2 FYNNEI. There are 14 residues in the CDR3. The V end was cut by 3 bases, the J end by 1 base, with 9 bases between. CDR3 sequence reads: CASSEFAGNTEAFF. CDR3 coding DNA: TGTGCCAGCAGTGAGTTTGCAGGGAACACTGAAGCTTTCTTT.

The V gene is TRBV28, the J gene TRBJ1-2; 9 bases line up with TRBD1. The CDR3 loop spans 15 amino acids. Germline values: CDR1 MDHEN, CDR2 SYDVKM. After removal of 5 bases from V and 4 bases from J, the junction contained 8 bases not matched to a gene. CDR3 sequence: CASSQTGTGFYGYTF. CDR3 sequence (DNA): TGTGCCAGCAGTCAAACCGGGACAGGGTTCTATGGCTACACCTTC.

This chain joins TRBV14 and TRBJ2-7; a possible D gene is TRBD2 (5 bases). CDR3 length: 11 amino acids. The V end was cut by 1 base, the J end by 12 bases, with 10 bases between. Per the germline V gene, CDR1 is SGHDN and CDR2 is FVKESK. The CDR3 spells CASSQGLAPYF. DNA for the CDR3: TGTGCCAGCAGCCAAGGTCTAGCTCCGTACTTC.

This chain connects TRBV11-2 to TRBJ2-3; 11 bases fit TRBD2. Trimming removed 5 bases from V and 6 bases from J; junction bases left unmatched: 13. CDR3 length: 17 residues. CDR1 is SGHAT and CDR2 is FQNNGV in the germline V gene. CDR3 nucleotide sequence: TGTGCCAGCAGCCCCAGGGTTAGCGGGGGGGCGAGGGATACGCAGTATTTT. It codes for CASSPRVSGGARDTQYF.

The chain carries TRBV5-4 and TRBJ2-1; D is uncertain. The germline V and J ends were trimmed by 2 bases and 9 bases, with 6 bases remaining between them. Germline CDR1 is SGHNT and CDR2 is YYREEE (reference sequence). The CDR3 loop spans 11 amino acids. The CDR3 sequence is CASSFPGEQFF. DNA for the CDR3: TGTGCCAGCAGCTTTCCCGGTGAGCAGTTCTTC.

CDR3 DNA: TGTGCCAGCAGCTTGGACAGGGCCTACGAGCAGTACGTC. Translation gives CASSLDRAYEQYV. J is TRBJ2-7 and V is TRBV5-4; maybe TRBD1 (6 bases). Trimming pared 0 bases from V and 2 bases from J, leaving 6 bases between. The CDR3 is 13 residues long. CDR1 and CDR2 (germline): SGHNT, YYREEE (reference sequence).

The J gene is TRBJ2-2, the V gene TRBV5-6, with TRBD1 identical over 7 bases. Looked up from germline, CDR1 is SGHDT and CDR2 is YYEEEE. The CDR3 runs 15 residues. After removal of 1 base from V and 7 bases from J, the junction contained 7 bases not matched to a gene. The CDR3: CASSLWDRFIGELFF. CDR3 DNA sequence: TGTGCCAGCAGCTTGTGGGACAGATTTATCGGGGAGCTGTTTTTT.

The rearrangement links TRBV10-3 to TRBJ1-1, with a possible D match to TRBD1 (6 bases). Trimming removed 0 bases from V and 3 bases from J, with 14 bases in between. This CDR3 is built from 16 residues. Germline CDR1 and CDR2: ENHRY and SYGVKD. The CDR3 DNA follows: TGTGCCATCAGTGAGTCATACACGGACAGCCACACTGAAGCTTTCTTT. It translates to CAISESYTDSHTEAFF.